The rows below give T cell receptor beta chains drawn from one sample of a study of cytomegalovirus exposure and HLA in healthy donors. The table came from immunoSEQ multiplex PCR; TCRdb's copy has only in-frame clones and leaves some out. The sample has a few hundred thousand clones, almost 85% seen once; the top ten hold 0.5% to 0.7%. The sequencing sample was made of PBMCs. These TCRs come from a woman aged 40 to 50 in good health and CMV-seronegative. Each CDR3 is given with its conserved first and last residue. Each record gives: J gene, V gene, CDR3 length, clone size, D gene, CDR3 DNA, CDR3 protein. The D gene is left open where the match is weak. The size entry is marked missing in some rows and otherwise reads once, few, many or a size class.

J gene: TRBJ1-5; V gene: TRBV16; CDR3 length: 14; clone size: .; D gene: .; CDR3 DNA: TGTGCCAGCAGCCAATTGGACAAAAATCAGCCCCAGCATTTT; CDR3 protein: CASSQLDKNQPQHF
J gene: TRBJ1-1; V gene: TRBV29-1; CDR3 length: 14; clone size: .; D gene: .; CDR3 DNA: TGCAGCGGAAGATATACGGGGGGCAGGTCTGAAGCTTTCTTT; CDR3 protein: CSGRYTGGRSEAFF
J gene: TRBJ1-3; V gene: TRBV6-5; CDR3 length: 13; clone size: few; D gene: .; CDR3 DNA: TGTGCCAGCAGTAGAGGCCCTGGAAACACCATATATTTT; CDR3 protein: CASSRGPGNTIYF
J gene: TRBJ2-5; V gene: TRBV5-1; CDR3 length: 16; clone size: once; D gene: TRBD1; CDR3 DNA: TGCGCCAGCAGCTTGGCCGGGACAGGGCTTGGGGAGACCCAGTACTTC; CDR3 protein: CASSLAGTGLGETQYF
J gene: TRBJ2-1; V gene: TRBV5-1; CDR3 length: 14; clone size: .; D gene: .; CDR3 DNA: TGCGCCAGCAGCCCGGGTACTCCCGGCGGTGAGCAGTTCTTC; CDR3 protein: CASSPGTPGGEQFF
J gene: TRBJ2-2; V gene: TRBV4-2; CDR3 length: 17; clone size: .; D gene: TRBD1; CDR3 DNA: TGTGCCAGCAGCAGTAGGGACAGGGCCGCGAACACCGGGGAGCTGTTTTTT; CDR3 protein: CASSSRDRAANTGELFF
J gene: TRBJ1-2; V gene: TRBV6-6; CDR3 length: 15; clone size: .; D gene: .; CDR3 DNA: TGTGCCAGCAGATGGCGGGGGGGGAGGGACTATGGCTACACCTTC; CDR3 protein: CASRWRGGRDYGYTF
J gene: TRBJ2-5; V gene: TRBV5-1; CDR3 length: 15; clone size: .; D gene: TRBD1; CDR3 DNA: TGCGCCAGCAGCTTACCCGCAGGGGGTGCAGAGACCCAGTACTTC; CDR3 protein: CASSLPAGGAETQYF
J gene: TRBJ2-2; V gene: TRBV5-1; CDR3 length: 16; clone size: .; D gene: .; CDR3 DNA: TGCGCCAGCAGCTCGTTCGGCGGGGCTAACACCGGGGAGCTGTTTTTT; CDR3 protein: CASSSFGGANTGELFF
J gene: TRBJ2-4; V gene: TRBV20-1; CDR3 length: 11; clone size: .; D gene: .; CDR3 DNA: TGCAGTGCCGGTTCGGCGGACATTCAGTACTTC; CDR3 protein: CSAGSADIQYF
J gene: TRBJ1-2; V gene: TRBV5-1; CDR3 length: 14; clone size: .; D gene: TRBD1; CDR3 DNA: TGCGCCAGCAGACCGGACAGGGCGTATGGAGGCTACACCTTC; CDR3 protein: CASRPDRAYGGYTF
J gene: TRBJ1-2; V gene: TRBV5-1; CDR3 length: 14; clone size: .; D gene: .; CDR3 DNA: TGCGCCAGCAGCTTGGCAGGGGACGGCTATGGCTACACCTTC; CDR3 protein: CASSLAGDGYGYTF
J gene: TRBJ1-2; V gene: TRBV5-1; CDR3 length: 17; clone size: .; D gene: TRBD1; CDR3 DNA: TGCGCCAGCAGCTTGATGGGACAGCTTCTAGCTAACTATGGCTACACCTTC; CDR3 protein: CASSLMGQLLANYGYTF
J gene: TRBJ1-3; V gene: TRBV2; CDR3 length: 13; clone size: .; D gene: TRBD1; CDR3 DNA: TGTGCCAGCTCGACAGGGGTAGGAAACACCATATATTTT; CDR3 protein: CASSTGVGNTIYF
J gene: TRBJ1-6; V gene: TRBV7-9; CDR3 length: 14; clone size: .; D gene: TRBD1; CDR3 DNA: TGTGCCAGCAGCTTGGGGACAGACAATTCACCCCTCCACTTT; CDR3 protein: CASSLGTDNSPLHF
J gene: TRBJ1-1; V gene: TRBV29-1; CDR3 length: 13; clone size: .; D gene: .; CDR3 DNA: TGCAGCGTCCCAAGACTGGGTATAACTGAAGCTTTCTTT; CDR3 protein: CSVPRLGITEAFF